This T cell receptor beta chain was identified in a study of T-cell memory formation after mild COVID-19 (dated by TCRdb to about 2021). About the study as a whole: TCR sequence clusters from the two donors were found to be largely donor specific. Two young, previously healthy adult volunteers made up the cohort, one male and one female. T-cell clones expanding and contracting after mild COVID-19 in a couple of donors were tracked by longitudinal TCRalpha and TCRbeta repertoire sequencing. Points the paper makes about the study in general: Some responding clones were detected in pre-infection memory, which suggested that pre-existing cross-reactive memory T cells had joined the SARS-CoV-2 response. SARS-CoV-2 specificity was not confirmed for the second-wave clones peaking on day 37. Contracting CD4+ clones were located mainly in the CM and EM memory subsets, whereas CD8+ clones were found to be enriched in EMRA. Only a couple of mild cases were covered in the study, and larger cohorts including severe cases with pre-infection samples were considered necessary. Balanced CD4/CD8 phenotypes were observed for clones contracting from day 15 to 85, whereas a bias towards CD4+ was observed for a second wave of clones expanding from day 15 to 37.

The germline V gene encodes CDR1 ENHRY and CDR2 SYGVKD. Relative to germline, V is 8 bases shorter and J is 15 bases shorter, with 17 bases between their ends. Including the terminal cysteine and phenylalanine, the CDR3 comprises 11 residues. The only DNA kept is the CDR3, 33 bases in frame from the first base. Ficoll-Paque density gradient centrifugation was used to isolate PBMCs. Sequencing took place on an Illumina NovaSeq 6000. TCRalpha and TCRbeta cDNA libraries were built by 5'RACE with constant-segment primers, adding sample barcodes and unique molecular identifiers. Trizol reagent was used to extract RNA from every sample. Library amplification was performed in two PCR steps, and a second sample barcode and Illumina TruSeq adapters were introduced in the second step. The libraries were sequenced on an Illumina NovaSeq using 2 x 150 bp paired-end reads. The paper's data handling went like this. Demultiplexing of reads and collapsing into UMI-guided consensus sequences were performed with migec v1.2.7. Using mixcr v2.1.11, UMI consensuses were aligned to TRA and TRB V and J templates and then assembled into clonotypes. A clonotype was counted as expanded or contracted only when both edgeR and NoisET called the clonotype significant, with the noise models trained on biological replicates. For edgeR calls, the thresholds were a false discovery rate-adjusted p below 0.01 and a log2 fold-change of 1. As an exploratory analysis of dynamics, PCA with hierarchical clustering was applied to max-normalized trajectories of the 1000 most abundant clonotypes. Each responding clone was given a CD4 or CD8 phenotype based on the CD4+ and CD8+ repertoires, which had been sequenced separately. TCRdb reprocessing: public reads trimmed at Q25 with fastp, clones called with MiXCR, in-frame beta chains kept. Each CDR3 protein appears once, grouped with its most common genes and DNA. Clone size and V and J calls follow TCRdb, not the original study. The sample contains roughly 510,000 distinct CDR3 sequences, roughly 17% of them found a single time. Less than 10% of the sample goes to the ten largest clones.

Of note for this clonotype: What antigen it recognizes has not been identified. There are no base qualities to consult, and no much larger clone falls within one base.

This sequence originates from an adult woman who had mild COVID-19 (a few samples of this study predate the infection). The sample titles of this study are shuffled in the database, so cell type and time point are left out; the donor was told from shared clones. The rearranged chain carries TRBV10-3 and TRBJ2-1, with no confident D gene call. The sample comprised PBMCs or a T cell subset sorted from them (not recorded which). The CDR3 region reads CAISPGPGAFF. The nucleotides are TGTGCCATCTCGCCGGGTCCCGGTGCGTTCTTC.